The sequence of this TCR beta chain was determined in a study of T cell repertoires in cytomegalovirus infection. Each CDR3 protein is one row after TCRdb ran MiXCR on the reads. The sample has nearly 450,000 distinct CDR3 sequences; 30% to 40% are singletons. The sample taken for sequencing was PBMCs. The sequence was obtained from a human donor in good health (CMV status not recorded). Some clones in this sample may be carry-over from other donors' samples.

CDR3 nucleotide sequence: TGTGCCAGCAGTGAAGCGCTTCATGGGGAATCTTACTATGGCTACACCTTC. Translating it yields CASSEALHGESYYGYTF. The chain links TRBV2 to TRBJ1-2; D ambiguous. V lost 0 bases and J lost 3, with 17 bases in between. Germline V gene lookup returns CDR1 SNHLY and CDR2 FYNNEI. The CDR3 extends over 17 amino acids.